Below, one T cell receptor beta chain is given with its context. The method was immunoSEQ multiplex PCR; TCRdb's version includes in-frame clones alone and lacks a portion of them. The data hold some 1 million clones, with around four fifths observed a single time. CDR1 is ENHRY and CDR2 is SYGVKD in the germline V gene. The junction had 7 bases not matched to a gene; V was cut back by 3 bases and J by 6 bases. This CDR3 is 15 amino acids long. The data stem from a study of shared clonotypes between healthy human individuals. V is TRBV10-3 and J is TRBJ2-7; 11 bases agree with TRBD1. This clonotype was sampled from a man in his late teens or twenties in good health. The sample comprised memory CD4+ T cells sorted from blood. Subset indicated: CD45RA-negative fraction. The DNA of the CDR3 is TGTGCCATCAGTGATTCCCCGGGACAGGGGGGCGAGCAGTACTTC. Residues: CAISDSPGQGGEQYF.